A single sample is the source of the 26 T cell receptor beta chains below, sequenced in a study of T-cell memory formation after mild COVID-19. One entry per CDR3 protein results from TCRdb running MiXCR on the 5' RACE reads. The sample contains 95,000 to 120,000 distinct CDR3 sequences, 15% to 20% of which appear only once. Sequencing used PBMCs or a T cell subset sorted from them (not recorded which). Receptor source: a man aged 18 to 30 who had mild COVID-19 (a few samples of this study predate the infection). Cell type and time point are not known.

In its sample, this clonotype was seen a few times. This CDR3 reads CASSLAVSAADTQYF. The CDR3 region has the DNA TGTGCCAGCAGTTTAGCAGTTTCGGCGGCAGATACGCAGTATTTT. J is TRBJ2-3 and V is TRBV28; D is unresolved. CDR1 is MDHEN and CDR2 is SYDVKM in the germline V gene. V was clipped by 2 bases and J by 4 bases, with 13 bases between them. This CDR3 has 15 residues. The whole variable domain, remainder taken from reference TRBV28 and TRBJ2-3, is DVKVTQSSRYLVKRTGEKVFLECVQDMDHENMFWYRQDPGLGLRLIYFSYDVKMKEKGDIPEGYSVSREKKERFSLILESASTNQTSMYLCASSLAVSAADTQYFGPGTRLTVL.

The rearrangement links TRBV18 to TRBJ1-1, with D possibly matching TRBD1 (6 bases). Germline V CDR1 and CDR2: KGHSH, LQKENI. The length of the CDR3 is 14 residues. V lost 1 base to trimming and J lost 4 bases, with 10 bases between them. CDR3 sequence reads: CASSPQNRVTEAFF. For the CDR3, the DNA is TGTGCCAGCTCACCACAGAACAGGGTCACTGAAGCTTTCTTT. Full variable domain (rest looked up from reference TRBV18 and TRBJ1-1): NAGVMQNPRHLVRRRGQEARLRCSPMKGHSHVYWYRQLPEEGLKFMVYLQKENIIDESGMPKERFSAEFPKEGPSILRIQQVVRGDSAAYFCASSPQNRVTEAFFGQGTRLTVV.

This clonotype was found many times. The genes are TRBV7-2 and TRBJ2-7; the D gene is possibly TRBD2 (6 bases). CDR1 and CDR2 from the germline V gene are SGHTA and FQGNSA. V was clipped by 5 bases and J by 6 bases, with 17 bases between them. The CDR3 loop spans 14 amino acids. The CDR3 region is CASSPNRGLGEQYV. The CDR3 nucleotides are TGTGCCAGCAGCCCTAATCGGGGGTTGGGCGAGCAGTACGTC.

This clonotype was recorded a few times. V gene TRBV5-1 combines with J gene TRBJ2-7, with D perhaps matching TRBD1 (6 bases). The CDR3 runs 16 residues. In germline, CDR1 is SGHRS, CDR2 YFSETQ. Between the trimmed V and J ends, which lost 3 bases and 0 bases, there was a span of 16 bases. The CDR3 spells CASSSSAGTLSYEQYF. As DNA, the CDR3 is TGCGCCAGCAGCTCCTCGGCCGGGACACTCTCCTACGAGCAGTACTTC.

The chain combines TRBV5-1 with TRBJ1-1; 12 positions agree with TRBD1. The CDR3 runs 16 residues. Germline V CDR1 and CDR2: SGHRS, YFSETQ. V gave up 3 bases and J gave up 2 bases; unmatched junction bases: 5. The CDR3: CASSWGDRGPNTEAFF. CDR3 sequence (DNA): TGCGCCAGCAGCTGGGGGGACAGGGGGCCTAACACTGAAGCTTTCTTT.

The J gene is TRBJ1-2, the V gene TRBV29-1; weak D call: TRBD1 (6 bases). Trimming removed 6 bases from V and 2 bases from J, with 16 bases in between. CDR3 length equals 14 residues. Germline V gives CDR1 SQVTM, CDR2 ANQGSEA. The CDR3 sequence: CSVGGHWVNYGYTF. CDR3 bases: TGCAGCGTGGGGGGACATTGGGTGAACTATGGCTACACCTTC. Full variable domain (remainder filled in from reference TRBV29-1 and TRBJ1-2): SAVISQKPSRDICQRGTSLTIQCQVDSQVTMMFWYRQQPGQSLTLIATANQGSEATYESGFVIDKFPISRPNLTFSTLTVSNMSPEDSSIYLCSVGGHWVNYGYTFGSGTRLTVV.

V is TRBV12-3 or TRBV12-4 and J is TRBJ1-2; D is perhaps TRBD1 (5 bases). The CDR3 length is 13 residues. Trimming took off 2 bases at V and 2 bases at J, with 6 bases between the two ends. The chain's CDR3 is CASSLRGNYGYTF. The CDR3 DNA is TGTGCCAGCAGTTTACGGGGCAACTATGGCTACACCTTC.

The chain links TRBV20-1 to TRBJ1-2; a possible D gene is TRBD1 (5 bases). V was pared by 3 bases and J by 0 bases, with 14 bases between. The length of the CDR3 is 15 residues. From germline, CDR1 is DFQATT and CDR2 SNEGSKA (reference sequence). The CDR3 region is CSARGGDGANYGYTF. In DNA form, the CDR3 reads TGCAGTGCTAGGGGAGGGGACGGGGCTAACTATGGCTACACCTTC.

The chain recombines TRBV20-1 with TRBJ2-1; D is ambiguous. The CDR3 contains 12 residues. Per the germline V gene, CDR1 is DFQATT and CDR2 is SNEGSKA (reference sequence). CDR3 protein: CRVHTPNNEQFF. DNA of the CDR3: TGCAGGGTACACACCCCAAACAATGAGCAGTTCTTC.

The gene calls are TRBV10-3 and TRBJ1-3, with unresolved D. The germline gives CDR1 ENHRY, CDR2 SYGVKD. The CDR3 loop spans 13 amino acids. With 8 bases removed from V and 4 bases from J, the gap between germline ends came to 12 bases. The CDR3, as DNA: TGTGCCATCGGCGGAGCGGCGGGAAACACCATATATTTT. Its translation: CAIGGAAGNTIYF.

This clonotype was counted a few times. The CDR3 reads CSGGGTGQTQYF. The CDR3, as DNA: TGCAGCGGAGGGGGAACAGGTCAGACCCAGTACTTC. This chain uses TRBV29-1 with TRBJ2-5, with D maybe TRBD1 (6 bases). V was pared by 7 bases and J by 6 bases, with 15 bases between. CDR1 and CDR2 (germline): SQVTM, ANQGSEA. The CDR3 covers 12 residues. Combining the CDR3 with reference TRBV29-1 and TRBJ2-5 gives the whole variable domain SAVISQKPSRDICQRGTSLTIQCQVDSQVTMMFWYRQQPGQSLTLIATANQGSEATYESGFVIDKFPISRPNLTFSTLTVSNMSPEDSSIYLCSGGGTGQTQYFGPGTRLLVL.

This clonotype came up a few times. J is TRBJ2-3 and V is TRBV24-1, with D possibly TRBD1 on 6 matching bases. The germline CDR1 and CDR2 sequences are KGHDR and SFDVKD. Trimming cost V 9 bases and J 3 bases, with 15 bases left between them. CDR3 length equals 14 residues. The DNA for the CDR3 is TGTGCCACCGCAGGGGACAAGGGGACAGATACGCAGTATTTT. Translation gives CATAGDKGTDTQYF.

The CDR3 loop reads CASSECRPTSTDTQYF. In DNA, the CDR3 is TGTGCCAGCAGTGAATGTCGACCCACCAGCACAGATACGCAGTATTTT. This chain connects TRBV6-4 to TRBJ2-3, with D uncertain. This CDR3 has 16 amino acids. Per the germline V gene, CDR1 is MRHNA and CDR2 is SNTAGT. The germline V and J ends were trimmed by 3 bases and 0 bases, with 13 bases remaining between them.

This rearrangement joins TRBV12-3 or TRBV12-4 to TRBJ2-5, with TRBD1 matching over 12 bases. J was trimmed by 4 bases and V by 6 bases; bases with no gene match: 6. The CDR3 has 15 residues. The chain's CDR3 is CASRPGQGAGETQYF. In nucleotides, the CDR3 is TGTGCCAGCAGGCCGGGACAGGGGGCCGGAGAGACCCAGTACTTC.

This clonotype has more than one count but fewer than ten. This chain uses TRBV6-5 with TRBJ2-1; maybe TRBD2 (5 bases). Germline CDR1 MNHEY, CDR2 SVGAGI. The CDR3 length is 14 residues. V shed 0 bases and J shed 6 bases, with 9 bases lying between them. CDR3 region: CASSYSRVLNEQFF. For the CDR3, the DNA is TGTGCCAGCAGTTACTCGAGGGTGCTCAATGAGCAGTTCTTC.

This clonotype showed up many times. The chain employs TRBV18 and TRBJ2-1; no definite D call. The CDR3 has 13 amino acids. Trimming stripped 0 bases from V and 6 bases from J, with 6 bases between. Germline CDR1 is KGHSH and CDR2 is LQKENI. The CDR3 region has the DNA TGTGCCAGCTCACCACCGGGTGGCAATGAGCAGTTCTTC. Translated: CASSPPGGNEQFF.

This clonotype appeared a few times. In DNA, the CDR3 is TGTGCCAGCAGCTTAGTTGGTAGCGGTGCGGAGACCCAGTACTTC. It encodes CASSLVGSGAETQYF. The V call is TRBV7-7, the J call TRBJ2-5, with D perhaps matching TRBD2 (6 bases). This CDR3 region has 15 residues. Germline V gives CDR1 SSHAT, CDR2 FNYEAQ (reference sequence). V was shortened by 1 base and J by 5 bases, with 14 bases between the two germline ends.

This clonotype has just a few counts. V and J are TRBV7-2 and TRBJ2-7, with 7 bases lining up with TRBD2. CDR1 and CDR2 (germline): SGHTA, FQGNSA. V was clipped by 2 bases and J by 4 bases; unmatched bases: 11. The CDR3 sequence is 16 residues long. CDR3 in DNA: TGTGCCAGCAGCTTAAGTTCAGGGAGGGTCCCTTACGAGCAGTACTTC. The encoded protein is CASSLSSGRVPYEQYF.

The genes are TRBV28 and TRBJ1-5; D not resolved. This CDR3 spans 12 amino acids. CDR1 is MDHEN, CDR2 SYDVKM, per germline. V was pared by 5 bases and J by 7 bases, with 9 bases between. The CDR3 coding sequence is TGTGCCAGCAGTCTCTACCAGCAGCCCCAGCATTTT. Translation gives CASSLYQQPQHF. The full variable domain, its missing parts supplied by reference TRBV28 and TRBJ1-5, is DVKVTQSSRYLVKRTGEKVFLECVQDMDHENMFWYRQDPGLGLRLIYFSYDVKMKEKGDIPEGYSVSREKKERFSLILESASTNQTSMYLCASSLYQQPQHFGDGTRLSIL.

The CDR3 coding sequence is TGTGCAAGTCGCTTAGCGCCCGGACTTAGCGGGGATCCATATCCCTACAATGAGCAGTTCTTC. This codes for CASRLAPGLSGDPYPYNEQFF. The rearrangement joins TRBV12-2 to TRBJ2-1; the table assigns TRBD2, which was not confirmed against the DNA. TRBV12-2 is listed as a pseudogene. This CDR3 has 21 residues.

This clonotype was seen a handful of times. The chain couples TRBV20-1 to TRBJ2-3; 12 bases match TRBD2. Germline V gene sequence: CDR1 DFQATT, CDR2 SNEGSKA (reference sequence). V lost 2 bases to trimming and J lost 2 bases; unmatched junction nucleotides: 8. CDR3 length equals 17 residues. The CDR3 nucleotides are TGCAGTGCTAGATCCCCGGGACTAGCGGGTGCCACAGATACGCAGTATTTT. Its protein is CSARSPGLAGATDTQYF.

This clonotype occurred a few times. The chain recombines TRBV9 with TRBJ2-2; perhaps TRBD1 as D (5 bases). The CDR3 runs to 16 residues. Between the trimmed V and J ends, which lost 1 base and 0 bases, there was a span of 10 bases. Germline values: CDR1 SGDLS, CDR2 YYNGEE. CDR3 sequence reads: CASSVRGRANTGELFF. Written as DNA, the CDR3 is TGTGCCAGCAGCGTACGAGGCAGGGCGAACACCGGGGAGCTGTTTTTT.

The chain combines TRBV5-5 with TRBJ2-7; 7 bases fit TRBD1. J lost 3 bases, V lost 4 bases, and 7 bases had no gene match. CDR3 length equals 14 residues. The germline CDR1 and CDR2 sequences are SGHKS and YYEKEE (reference sequence). CDR3 DNA: TGTGCCAGCAGCAGAGAAAGGGGGCTCTACGAGCAGTACTTC. Its protein product is CASSRERGLYEQYF.

This clonotype was seen only a few times. The chain employs TRBV6-1 and TRBJ2-1, with D unresolved. The germline V and J ends were trimmed by 5 bases and 7 bases, with 15 bases remaining between them. The CDR3 covers 14 residues. Per the germline V gene, CDR1 is MNHNS and CDR2 is SASEGT. The CDR3 coding sequence is TGTGCCAGCAGTCTGACTCCGGCGGTAAATGAGCAGTTCTTC. Protein sequence: CASSLTPAVNEQFF.

This clonotype was picked up many times. The genes are TRBV12-3 or TRBV12-4 and TRBJ2-3, with D perhaps TRBD1 (5 bases). The CDR3 is 15 residues long. V was clipped by 10 bases and J by 2 bases, with 19 bases between them. The DNA for the CDR3 is TGTGCCACCACGCCAAGGACAACAGACACAGATACGCAGTATTTT. Translating it yields CATTPRTTDTDTQYF.

The V gene is TRBV9, the J gene TRBJ1-3, with 8 bases lining up with TRBD1. The CDR3 totals 14 residues. The germline V gene has CDR1 SGDLS and CDR2 YYNGEE. V was clipped by 4 bases and J by 7 bases; unmatched bases: 7. CDR3 bases: TGTGCCAGCAGCCCTCGGACAGGGACGAACACCATATATTTT. Translating it yields CASSPRTGTNTIYF.